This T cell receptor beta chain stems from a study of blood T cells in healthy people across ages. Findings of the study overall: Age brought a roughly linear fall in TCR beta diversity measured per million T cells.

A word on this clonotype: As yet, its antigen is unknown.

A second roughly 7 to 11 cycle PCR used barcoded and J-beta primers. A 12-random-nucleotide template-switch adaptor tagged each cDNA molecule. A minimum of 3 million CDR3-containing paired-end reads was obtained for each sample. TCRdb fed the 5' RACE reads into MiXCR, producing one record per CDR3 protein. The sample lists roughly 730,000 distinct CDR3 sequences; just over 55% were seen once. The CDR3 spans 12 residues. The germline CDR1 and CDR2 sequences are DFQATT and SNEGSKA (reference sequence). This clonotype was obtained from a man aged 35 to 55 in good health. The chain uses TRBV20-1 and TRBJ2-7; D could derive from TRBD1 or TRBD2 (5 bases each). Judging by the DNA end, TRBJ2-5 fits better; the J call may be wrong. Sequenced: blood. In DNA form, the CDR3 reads TGCAGTGCTAGGGATAACGGGGCGACCCAGTACTTC. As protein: CSARDNGATQYF.